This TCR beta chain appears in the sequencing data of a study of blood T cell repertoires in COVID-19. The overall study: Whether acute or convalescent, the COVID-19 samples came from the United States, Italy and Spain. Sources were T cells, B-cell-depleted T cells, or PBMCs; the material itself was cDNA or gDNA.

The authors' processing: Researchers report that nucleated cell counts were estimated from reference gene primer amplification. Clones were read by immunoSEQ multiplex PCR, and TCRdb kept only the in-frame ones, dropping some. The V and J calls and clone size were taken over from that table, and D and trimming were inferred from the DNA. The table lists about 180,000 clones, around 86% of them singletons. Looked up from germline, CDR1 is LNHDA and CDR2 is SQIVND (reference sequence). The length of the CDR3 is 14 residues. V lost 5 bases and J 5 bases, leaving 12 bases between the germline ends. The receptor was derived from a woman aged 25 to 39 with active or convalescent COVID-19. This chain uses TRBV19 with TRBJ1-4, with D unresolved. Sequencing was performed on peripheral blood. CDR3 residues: CASSRYAANEKLFF. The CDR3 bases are TGTGCCAGTAGTCGATATGCGGCAAATGAAAAACTGTTTTTT.